Listed here is a single TCR beta chain. Next came a second PCR, run for about 6 to 11 cycles, which used a sample-barcoded 5' primer along with a J-beta primer mix. TCRdb re-called the 5' RACE reads with MiXCR, one entry per CDR3 protein. The sample gives some 940,000 distinct CDR3 sequences, under 35% of which show up once; approximately 10% is in the top ten. This CDR3 contains 15 residues. Trimming left V 3 bases short and J 0 bases short, with 11 bases between. CDR1 SEHNR and CDR2 FQNEAQ come from the germline V gene (reference sequence). These data are taken from a study of blood T cells in healthy people across ages. These data also formed part of another study, on T cells of mothers and their children. That investigation notes: In both related and unrelated pairs, TCR recombination output is shaped similarly by thymic selection.

V is TRBV7-9 and J is TRBJ1-1; tentatively, D is TRBD1 (6 bases). The TCR originated in a woman in her thirties or forties in good health. The sample was blood. CDR3 amino acids: CASSLQGGMNTEAFF. The DNA of the CDR3 is TGTGCCAGCAGCTTGCAAGGGGGGATGAACACTGAAGCTTTCTTT.